This record concerns one T cell receptor beta chain sequence. Its antigen is not known. The record originates from a study of CD4 T cells in relation to SARS-CoV-2 and coronaviruses. Background on the study: PBMCs were cultured with antigen for roughly nine days before TCR beta sequencing. Negative control cultures got HIV-1 Nef peptides or no peptide. Study results and limitations: SARS-CoV-2-driven expansion was significantly weaker in crossreactive than monoreactive clones.

This table comes from immunoSEQ multiplex PCR, and its TCRdb copy is limited to in-frame clones, with some not included. This sample has 20,000 to 25,000 clones, with about 76% found just once. CD4+ T cells from unexposed donors were obtained before the COVID-19 pandemic (2011-2018). Isolation of CD4+ T cells took place after around 11 days in culture. The receptor was isolated from a human donor in good health. The sample was CD4+ T cells from PBMCs, cultured in vitro.

CDR3 nucleotide sequence: TGTGCCAGCAGCTTGGCAGGGGGCTCAGCTTTCTTT. Translating gives CASSLAGGSAFF. The V call is TRBV5-6, the J call TRBJ1-1, with 8 bases lining up with TRBD1. CDR1 SGHDT and CDR2 YYEEEE come from the germline V gene. The V and J ends lost 0 bases and 10 bases, in that order; junction bases with no gene match: 2. The CDR3 has 12 amino acids. Filled out from reference TRBV5-6 and TRBJ1-1, the complete variable domain reads DAGVTQSPTHLIKTRGQQVTLRCSPKSGHDTVSWYQQALGQGPQFIFQYYEEEERQRGNFPDRFSGHQFPNYSSELNVNALLLGDSALYLCASSLAGGSAFFGQGTRLTVV.